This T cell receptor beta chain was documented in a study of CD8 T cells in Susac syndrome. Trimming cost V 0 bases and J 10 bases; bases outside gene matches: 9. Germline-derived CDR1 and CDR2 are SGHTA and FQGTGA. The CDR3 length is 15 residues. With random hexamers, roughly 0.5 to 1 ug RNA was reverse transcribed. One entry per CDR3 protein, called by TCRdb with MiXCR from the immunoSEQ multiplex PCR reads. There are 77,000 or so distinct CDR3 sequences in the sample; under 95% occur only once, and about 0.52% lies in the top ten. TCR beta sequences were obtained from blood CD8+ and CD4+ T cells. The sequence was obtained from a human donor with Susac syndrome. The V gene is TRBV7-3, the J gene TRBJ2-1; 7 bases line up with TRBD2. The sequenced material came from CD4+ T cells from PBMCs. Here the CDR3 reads CASSLTPAGMREQFF. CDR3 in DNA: TGTGCCAGCAGCTTAACGCCAGCGGGGATGAGGGAGCAGTTCTTC.